This T cell receptor (beta chain) was identified during a study of identical twins. A few counts support this clonotype. TCRdb passed the 5' RACE reads through MiXCR, listing each CDR3 protein once. The sample holds 510,000 or so distinct CDR3 sequences, roughly 15% seen once. Germline values: CDR1 LNHNV, CDR2 YYDKDF (reference sequence). This CDR3 comprises 16 residues. Trimming at V came to 2 bases and at J to 1 base, leaving 7 bases not matched to a gene. The same sample was also used in a study of yellow fever vaccine responses in identical twins.

The chain employs TRBV15 and TRBJ2-5; TRBD2 agrees at 7 bases. The sequence was obtained from a woman under 30 in good health. The source material was CD4+ T cells sorted from blood. The DNA for the CDR3 is TGTGCCACCAGCAGATCTGGGGGGGGGATCCAAGAGACCCAGTACTTC. Its translation: CATSRSGGGIQETQYF. Variable domain in full (rest from reference TRBV15 and TRBJ2-5): DAMVIQNPRYQVTQFGKPVTLSCSQTLNHNVMYWYQQKSSQAPKLLFHYYDKDFNNEADTPDNFQSRRPNTSFCFLDIRSPGLGDTAMYLCATSRSGGGIQETQYFGPGTRLLVL.